This T cell receptor beta chain was recorded in a study of technical replicates of blood from a handful of donors. Trimming stripped 4 bases from V and 6 bases from J, with 20 bases between. CDR3 size: 15 residues. Per the germline V gene, CDR1 is SGHRS and CDR2 is YFSETQ. Repertoires were generated with immunoSEQ multiplex PCR, while TCRdb's copy carries only in-frame clones and drops some. The table has around 84,000 clones, around nine tenths seen once; the top ten hold about 0.27%. The rearrangement joins TRBV5-1 to TRBJ2-7; the D gene is possibly TRBD1 (6 bases). The TCR comes from a human donor in good health. Sequencing used T cells isolated from PBMCs. The CDR3 sequence is CASSKGTPGHVEQYF. The CDR3 DNA sequence: TGCGCCAGCAGCAAAGGGACCCCGGGACACGTCGAGCAGTACTTC.